This record concerns one T cell receptor beta chain sequence. The sample is drawn from a study of blood T cell repertoires in COVID-19. The overall study: The United States, Italy and Spain provided the acute and convalescent COVID-19 samples.

Libraries were prepared by immunoSEQ multiplex PCR; TCRdb keeps only in-frame clonotypes and omits some of them. In the table there are approximately 13,000 clones, more than 80% of which are singletons. The V gene's germline CDR1 is LNHDA and CDR2 SQIVND (reference sequence). CDR3 length: 19 amino acids. Germline trimming cut 3 bases from V and 0 bases from J; bases unmatched to any gene: 11. Sequenced material: peripheral blood. This receptor was identified in a man aged 50 to 59 with active COVID-19. This chain joins TRBV19 and TRBJ2-6; TRBD1 matches at 7 bases. The CDR3 loop reads CASSISKGDRVSGANVLTF. The CDR3 DNA is TGTGCCAGTAGTATTTCCAAAGGGGACAGAGTCTCTGGGGCCAACGTCCTGACTTTC. The whole variable domain, remainder taken from reference TRBV19 and TRBJ2-6, is DGGITQSPKYLFRKEGQNVTLSCEQNLNHDAMYWYRQDPGQGLRLIYYSQIVNDFQKGDIAEGYSVSREKKESFPLTVTSAQKNPTAFYLCASSISKGDRVSGANVLTFGAGSRLTVL.